This TCR beta chain was captured in a study of a mutant IDH1 vaccine in newly diagnosed glioma. Only in-frame clones appear in the TCRdb table, and some are missing; sequencing was by immunoSEQ multiplex PCR. The sample shows 50,000 to 65,000 clones, roughly four fifths of them seen only once. Specified time point: week 47, end of study. With topical imiquimod, each dose of the vaccine consisted of 300 ug of mutant IDH1 20-mer peptide. Trimming took 1 base from V and 1 from J, leaving 13 bases between them. From germline, CDR1 is LNHNV and CDR2 YYDKDF (reference sequence). The CDR3 is 16 amino acids. To note about this clone: Its target is unknown.

The chain recombines TRBV15 with TRBJ1-1; D ambiguous. This clonotype originated in a woman aged 45-60 years with glioma. The sample here was PBMCs, taken from a glioma patient whose treatment included an IDH1 peptide vaccine. The CDR3: CATSRGEWVSNTEAFF. The CDR3 DNA reads as TGTGCCACCAGCAGAGGAGAATGGGTCTCGAACACTGAAGCTTTCTTT.